These 8 T cell receptor beta chains were sequenced from one sample in a study of CD8+CD57+ T cells in acquired aplastic anemia. Genomic DNA served as template for TCR beta VDJ and CDR3 profiling. Via MiXCR, TCRdb re-called the reads, giving one row per CDR3 protein. The table shows some 130,000 distinct CDR3 sequences, with around 48% occurring only once. The sample was sorted CD4+, CD8+, or CD8+CD57+ T cells (not recorded which) from PBMCs. The receptors shown here come from a human donor in good health, serving as a control.

This chain links TRBV11-1 with TRBJ1-6, with 10 bases identical to TRBD1. Germline trimming cut 4 bases from V and 5 bases from J; bases unmatched to any gene: 11. The CDR3 sequence is 18 residues long. In germline, CDR1 is SGHAT, CDR2 FQDESV (reference sequence). DNA for the CDR3: TGTGCCAGCAGCTCAACAATCCGGGACAGGGGCCATAATTCACCCCTCCACTTT. Protein product: CASSSTIRDRGHNSPLHF.

V usage is TRBV15 and J usage is TRBJ2-7; D uncertain. V was cut by 5 bases and J by 6 bases, with 17 bases left in between. Germline V lookup: CDR1 LNHNV, CDR2 YYDKDF (reference sequence). This CDR3 contains 14 residues. Here the CDR3 reads CATSSSRAIVEQYF. The CDR3 DNA reads TGTGCCACCAGCTCAAGTCGGGCGATCGTCGAGCAGTACTTC.

J is TRBJ2-2 and V is TRBV24-1, with 11 bases that match TRBD1. Trimming took 4 bases from V and 7 from J; bases not matched to a gene: 7. CDR3 length: 16 amino acids. Germline V gives CDR1 KGHDR, CDR2 SFDVKD. The DNA for the CDR3 is TGTGCCACCAGTGACAAGGGACAGGGGGTTTTCGGGGAGCTGTTTTTT. This sequence encodes CATSDKGQGVFGELFF.

This clonotype has at least ten counts. V gene TRBV25-1 combines with J gene TRBJ2-5; D is unclear. Trimming took 4 bases from V and 0 from J, leaving 6 bases between them. CDR3 length: 13 residues. The V gene's germline CDR1 is MGHDK and CDR2 SYGVNS. The chain's CDR3 is CASSVRDQETQYF. CDR3 DNA: TGTGCCAGCAGTGTCCGAGACCAAGAGACCCAGTACTTC.

The J gene is TRBJ2-2, the V gene TRBV7-9; 7 bases are a match to TRBD2. The V gene end was trimmed by 6 bases and the J gene end by 3 bases; junction bases not matched to a gene: 7. The CDR3 has 15 residues. Germline V gene sequence: CDR1 SEHNR, CDR2 FQNEAQ (reference sequence). The CDR3: CASSTGREDTGELFF. The CDR3 DNA reads as TGTGCCAGCAGTACCGGCCGGGAGGACACCGGGGAGCTGTTTTTT.

The chain is built from TRBV2 and TRBJ2-3, with 8 nucleotides matching TRBD2. The CDR3 has 15 residues. Per the germline V gene, CDR1 is SNHLY and CDR2 is FYNNEI. Trimming removed 5 bases from V and 2 bases from J; junction bases left unmatched: 6. CDR3 region: CASSLGLAYTDTQYF. The CDR3 DNA sequence: TGTGCCAGCAGTTTAGGACTAGCATACACAGATACGCAGTATTTT.

The V call is TRBV7-9, the J call TRBJ1-2; maybe TRBD1 (6 bases). In germline, CDR1 is SEHNR, CDR2 FQNEAQ (reference sequence). This CDR3 region has 12 residues. V gave up 4 bases and J gave up 4 bases, with 7 bases separating them. In DNA, the CDR3 is TGTGCCAGCAGCTCGGACAGCTATGGCTACACCTTC. Translated: CASSSDSYGYTF.

The chain links TRBV6-1 to TRBJ1-4; 11 nucleotides line up with TRBD1. The CDR3 totals 17 residues. Germline trimming cut 5 bases from V and 1 base from J; bases unmatched to any gene: 6. Germline assignment: CDR1 MNHNS and CDR2 SASEGT. The CDR3 DNA is TGTGCCAGCAGTCCGGGACAGGGGGTGCTAACTAATGAAAAACTGTTTTTT. It translates to CASSPGQGVLTNEKLFF.